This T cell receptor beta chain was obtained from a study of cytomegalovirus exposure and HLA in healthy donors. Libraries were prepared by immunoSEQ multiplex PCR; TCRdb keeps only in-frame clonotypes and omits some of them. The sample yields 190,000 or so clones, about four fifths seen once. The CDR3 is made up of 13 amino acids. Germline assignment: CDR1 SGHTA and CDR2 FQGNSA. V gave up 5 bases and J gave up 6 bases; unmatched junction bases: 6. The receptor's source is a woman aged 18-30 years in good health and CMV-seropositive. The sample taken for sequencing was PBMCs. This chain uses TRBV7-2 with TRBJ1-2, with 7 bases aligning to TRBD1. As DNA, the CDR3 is TGTGCCAGCAGCCAGGACAGGTTACATGGCTACACCTTC. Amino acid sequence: CASSQDRLHGYTF.